The 3 T cell receptor beta chains below all came from one sample that was sequenced in a study of metastatic and nonmetastatic thyroid tumors. None of the patients had undergone any treatment ahead of thyroid surgery. TCRdb re-called the PCR reads through MiXCR. The table records 20,000 to 25,000 clones, about a quarter of them present only once. The sample comprised tumor tissue. Receptors were obtained from a female donor with papillary thyroid cancer or a benign thyroid nodule (not recorded which). Some clones in this sample may be carry-over from other donors' samples.

This clone was seen only a few times. J is TRBJ2-7 and V is TRBV6-1, with D maybe TRBD2 (5 bases). Germline CDR1 and CDR2: MNHNS and SASEGT. This CDR3 has 15 residues. The V and J ends lost 6 bases and 0 bases respectively, with 15 bases between them. In DNA, the CDR3 is TGTGCCAGCAGCCAAAGGCAGCGGATCTCCTACGAGCAGTACTTC. Its protein product is CASSQRQRISYEQYF.

Comments on this clone: A much bigger clone sits one base away, suggesting this may be a read error. The V call is TRBV29-1, the J call TRBJ2-5, with D perhaps TRBD1 (6 bases). Trimming cost V 5 bases and J 5 bases, with 12 bases left between them. CDR1 SQVTM and CDR2 ANQGSEA come from the germline V gene. CDR3 length: 12 amino acids. The CDR3 sequence: CSVYSTGETQYF. The CDR3 DNA follows: TGCAGCGTTTACAGTACAGGGGAGACCCAGTACTTC.

The chain carries TRBV9 and TRBJ2-7, with unresolved D. V dropped 3 bases and J dropped 3 bases, with 13 bases sitting between them. The CDR3 contains 14 residues. Germline CDR1 is SGDLS and CDR2 is YYNGEE. The CDR3 region has the DNA TGTGCCAGCAGCGAACGTGCGGATAACTACGAGCAGTACTTC. Its protein product is CASSERADNYEQYF.